These T cell receptor beta chains were read from a single sample in a study of shared clonotypes between healthy human individuals. Clones were read by immunoSEQ multiplex PCR, and TCRdb kept only the in-frame ones, dropping some. This sample has about 1,800,000 clones; just under 95% occur once, and the top ten carry 0.9% to 1.5%. The specimen was naive CD8+ T cells sorted from blood. Receptors were obtained from a man younger than 35 in good health. Both conserved end residues are part of each CDR3. The order of the fields is D gene, V gene, clone size, J gene, CDR3 protein, CDR3 DNA. D genes are given only for firm matches. The size of a clone is reported for some rows only, either as once, few or many, or as a class for expanded clones.

.	TRBV27	.	TRBJ2-3	CASSSPTTDTQYF	TGTGCCAGCAGTTCTCCGACCACAGATACGCAGTATTTT
TRBD2	TRBV19	.	TRBJ2-7	CASSKRLAGEQYF	TGTGCCAGTAGTAAAAGACTAGCGGGCGAGCAGTACTTC
.	TRBV2	.	TRBJ1-2	CASSENPPGRGYTF	TGTGCCAGCAGTGAAAATCCCCCCGGTCGGGGCTACACCTTC
.	TRBV10-3	.	TRBJ2-5	CAISVGQLETQYF	TGTGCCATCTCAGTAGGACAGCTGGAGACCCAGTACTTC
.	TRBV7-7	.	TRBJ1-1	CASSFMETLPMNTEAFF	TGTGCTAGCAGCTTTATGGAGACTTTGCCGATGAACACTGAAGCTTTCTTT
TRBD2	TRBV5-4	once	TRBJ2-5	CASSWDSGRTKTQYF	TGTGCCAGCAGCTGGGATAGCGGGAGGACAAAGACCCAGTACTTC
.	TRBV7-9	.	TRBJ2-7	CASSLTSNYEQYF	TGTGCCAGCAGCTTAACCTCCAACTACGAGCAGTACTTC
TRBD1	TRBV5-1	once	TRBJ1-2	CASSPWTGEGYTF	TGCGCCAGCAGCCCGTGGACAGGGGAGGGCTACACCTTC
.	TRBV7-9	.	TRBJ2-1	CASSFPNTLSSYNEQFF	TGTGCCAGCAGCTTCCCCAACACGCTAAGCTCCTACAATGAGCAGTTCTTC
.	TRBV29-1	.	TRBJ2-2	CSVEGGSGTGELFF	TGCAGCGTTGAAGGCGGCTCGGGCACCGGGGAGCTGTTTTTT
.	TRBV9	.	TRBJ1-2	CASSGLRGRSANYGYTF	TGTGCCAGCAGCGGCCTCAGGGGCCGCTCAGCTAACTATGGCTACACCTTC
TRBD2	TRBV5-1	.	TRBJ2-7	CASSSPPGLGGGEQYF	TGCGCCAGCAGCTCACCGCCGGGACTAGGTGGAGGCGAGCAGTACTTC
.	TRBV4-3	.	TRBJ2-7	CASSQGSSYEQYF	TGCGCCAGCAGCCAAGGTAGCTCCTACGAGCAGTACTTC
.	TRBV7-9	.	TRBJ1-1	CASSRSGSIVTEAFF	TGTGCCAGCAGCCGGAGCGGGAGCATTGTTACTGAAGCTTTCTTT
.	TRBV11-2	.	TRBJ1-5	CASSPAGFQPQHF	TGTGCCAGCAGTCCTGCCGGATTTCAGCCCCAGCATTTT
TRBD2	TRBV6-6	.	TRBJ2-5	CASSLGPGGRQETQYF	TGTGCCAGCAGTCTGGGCCCGGGAGGGAGGCAAGAGACCCAGTACTTC
.	TRBV27	.	TRBJ2-5	CASSLGAGARETQYF	TGTGCCAGCAGCCTAGGGGCGGGGGCACGGGAGACCCAGTACTTC
TRBD1	TRBV19	.	TRBJ1-5	CASSIGQGVQPQHF	TGTGCCAGTAGTATTGGACAGGGCGTTCAGCCCCAGCATTTT
TRBD2	TRBV6-1	once	TRBJ2-3	CASSDLAGGTDTQYF	TGTGCCAGCAGTGATTTAGCGGGGGGCACAGATACGCAGTATTTT
.	TRBV6-1	.	TRBJ2-5	CASSEIGSQETQYF	TGTGCCAGCAGTGAAATTGGCAGCCAAGAGACCCAGTACTTC
.	TRBV5-1	.	TRBJ1-5	CASSLGRGQPQHF	TGCGCCAGCAGCTTGGGGCGAGGTCAGCCCCAGCATTTT
.	TRBV7-9	once	TRBJ2-7	CASAAATSGYEQYF	TGTGCCAGCGCGGCGGCTACGAGCGGCTACGAGCAGTACTTC
.	TRBV6-5	.	TRBJ1-1	CASSTDGTHTEAFF	TGTGCCAGCAGTACCGACGGGACCCACACTGAAGCTTTCTTT
.	TRBV4-1	.	TRBJ2-2	CASSQVLAAYNTGELFF	TGCGCCAGCAGCCAAGTGTTGGCCGCCTACAACACCGGGGAGCTGTTTTTT
.	TRBV5-6	.	TRBJ2-3	CASSPSAPDTQYF	TGTGCCAGCAGCCCCTCGGCCCCAGATACGCAGTATTTT
.	TRBV27	.	TRBJ2-7	CASSLSALYEQYF	TGTGCCAGCAGTTTATCGGCACTCTACGAGCAGTACTTC
TRBD1	TRBV19	.	TRBJ1-2	CASISRDRQNYGYTF	TGTGCCAGTATTTCCCGGGACAGGCAAAACTATGGCTACACCTTC
TRBD2	TRBV27	.	TRBJ2-3	CASSPRTSGSFITDTQYF	TGTGCCAGCAGTCCCCGGACTAGCGGGAGTTTTATCACAGATACGCAGTATTTT
.	TRBV18	.	TRBJ1-4	CASSPPSGADNEKLFF	TGTGCCAGCTCACCCCCCAGTGGGGCAGATAATGAAAAACTGTTTTTT
TRBD2	TRBV6-1	.	TRBJ2-1	CASSEELAGGPLSYNEQFF	TGTGCCAGCAGTGAAGAACTAGCGGGGGGCCCTCTCTCCTACAATGAGCAGTTCTTC
TRBD2	TRBV5-1	.	TRBJ2-1	CASSLEASGSIYEQFF	TGCGCCAGCAGCTTGGAGGCTAGCGGGAGTATCTATGAGCAGTTCTTC
.	TRBV14	.	TRBJ2-7	CASSQGDQLGSQKYF	TGTGCCAGCAGCCAAGGGGATCAGTTAGGCAGCCAGAAGTACTTC
TRBD1	TRBV7-9	.	TRBJ2-7	CASSSTPDREPYEQYF	TGTGCCAGCAGCTCTACCCCGGACAGGGAACCCTACGAGCAGTACTTC
.	TRBV9	.	TRBJ2-5	CASSDRTDQETQYF	TGTGCCAGCAGCGACCGGACAGACCAAGAGACCCAGTACTTC
.	TRBV6-1	.	TRBJ2-1	CASIDREGWDEQFF	TGTGCCAGCATCGACAGGGAGGGATGGGATGAGCAGTTCTTC
TRBD2	TRBV2	.	TRBJ2-1	CASSEGLAGAEYNEQFF	TGTGCCAGCAGTGAGGGACTAGCGGGAGCAGAATACAATGAGCAGTTCTTC
.	TRBV6-9	.	TRBJ1-5	CASPEHQPQHF	TGTGCCAGCCCAGAACACCAGCCCCAGCATTTT
TRBD1	TRBV27	.	TRBJ2-7	CASSLSRTGGFYEQYF	TGTGCCAGCAGTTTATCACGGACAGGGGGCTTCTACGAGCAGTACTTC
.	TRBV28	.	TRBJ1-6	CASSVFENNSPLHF	TGTGCCAGCAGTGTATTCGAGAATAATTCACCCCTCCACTTT
.	TRBV12-2	once	TRBJ2-5	CASRFLRQETQYF	TGTGCAAGTCGCTTCCTTAGGCAAGAGACCCAGTACTTC
.	TRBV5-8	.	TRBJ2-7	CASSLDRGYYEQYF	TGTGCCAGCAGCTTGGATCGGGGGTACTACGAGCAGTACTTC
.	TRBV25-1	.	TRBJ1-1	CASTLAFF	TGTGCCAGCACCCTAGCTTTCTTT
TRBD2	TRBV29-1	.	TRBJ2-2	CSVEESLAGATGELFF	TGCAGCGTTGAAGAATCACTAGCGGGCGCCACCGGGGAGCTGTTTTTT
.	TRBV13	.	TRBJ2-7	CASSHRTAPTGEQYF	TGTGCCAGCAGCCACCGGACAGCTCCTACTGGCGAGCAGTACTTC
TRBD2	TRBV2	.	TRBJ2-1	CASGGASGGSSYNEQFF	TGTGCCAGCGGAGGGGCTAGCGGGGGGAGCTCCTACAATGAGCAGTTCTTC
.	TRBV9	.	TRBJ1-2	CASSDPYGYTF	TGTGCCAGCAGCGACCCCTATGGCTACACCTTC
.	TRBV5-1	.	TRBJ2-1	CASSPFGEYNEQFF	TGCGCCAGCAGCCCCTTTGGGGAGTACAATGAGCAGTTCTTC
.	TRBV5-5	.	TRBJ2-7	CASMLDPAYEQYF	TGTGCCAGCATGCTGGACCCGGCCTACGAGCAGTACTTC
TRBD2	TRBV7-2	.	TRBJ2-7	CASSLGPGSGDYEQYF	TGTGCCAGCAGCTTAGGCCCCGGCAGCGGGGACTACGAGCAGTACTTC
TRBD1	TRBV13	.	TRBJ2-3	CASSPGTGPTDTQYF	TGTGCCAGCAGCCCGGGGACAGGCCCAACAGATACGCAGTATTTT
TRBD1	TRBV13	.	TRBJ1-1	CASSSGQSPEAFF	TGTGCCAGCAGCTCGGGACAGTCCCCTGAAGCTTTCTTT
.	TRBV20-1	.	TRBJ2-7	CSATTDEQYF	TGCAGTGCTACGACAGACGAGCAGTACTTC
.	TRBV4-1	.	TRBJ2-7	CASSRREGTETYEQYF	TGCGCCAGCAGCCGTCGGGAGGGGACAGAGACCTACGAGCAGTACTTC
.	TRBV5-1	.	TRBJ2-7	CASSLDPDSFYEQYF	TGCGCCAGCAGCTTGGACCCGGACAGCTTCTACGAGCAGTACTTC
.	TRBV5-4	.	TRBJ2-7	CASSPGVNYEQYF	TGTGCCAGCAGCCCTGGGGTGAACTACGAGCAGTACTTC